This TCR beta chain was captured by sequencing in a study of T cell repertoires in cytomegalovirus infection. Study context: A matching HLA type, together with CMV infection, was signaled by public TCR beta signatures. Study-wide results and caveats: Cumulative frequency of public TCR beta families picked out carriers of CMV plus the relevant HLA.

Comment on this clonotype: The antigen remains unidentified.

TCRdb passed the reads through MiXCR, listing each CDR3 protein once. The top ten clones hold approximately 8% of a sample with 97,000 or so distinct CDR3 sequences, approximately 17% of them seen once. In germline, CDR1 is DFQATT, CDR2 SNEGSKA (reference sequence). The CDR3 is 15 residues long. The ends lost 4 bases at V and 6 bases at J; junction bases unmatched: 14. What was sequenced was PBMCs. This chain connects TRBV20-1 to TRBJ1-2; 7 bases align to TRBD1. This receptor was identified in a human donor in good health (CMV status not recorded). Some clones in this sample may be carry-over from other donors' samples. This CDR3 is CSAIRQGLAMDGYTF. For the CDR3, the DNA is TGCAGTGCTATAAGACAGGGTTTGGCTATGGATGGCTACACCTTC.